This entry describes one T cell receptor beta chain. The data originate from a study of cytomegalovirus exposure and HLA in healthy donors. Primers: 60 Vbeta forward and 13 Jbeta reverse. Assay used: immunoSEQ multiplex PCR; TCRdb lists only in-frame clones, some missing. The sample contains roughly 160,000 clones, approximately 81% of which appear only once. The origin of this receptor is a boy younger than 10 in good health and CMV-seronegative. Source material: PBMCs.

In DNA, the CDR3 is TGTGCCAGCAGTTTCGGGACAGGGTACAATGAGCAGTTCTTC. Its translation: CASSFGTGYNEQFF. This chain connects TRBV27 to TRBJ2-1; TRBD1 agrees at 9 bases. Germline trimming cut 3 bases from V and 4 bases from J; bases unmatched to any gene: 1. The CDR3 is 14 residues long. Looked up from germline, CDR1 is MNHEY and CDR2 is SMNVEV (reference sequence).